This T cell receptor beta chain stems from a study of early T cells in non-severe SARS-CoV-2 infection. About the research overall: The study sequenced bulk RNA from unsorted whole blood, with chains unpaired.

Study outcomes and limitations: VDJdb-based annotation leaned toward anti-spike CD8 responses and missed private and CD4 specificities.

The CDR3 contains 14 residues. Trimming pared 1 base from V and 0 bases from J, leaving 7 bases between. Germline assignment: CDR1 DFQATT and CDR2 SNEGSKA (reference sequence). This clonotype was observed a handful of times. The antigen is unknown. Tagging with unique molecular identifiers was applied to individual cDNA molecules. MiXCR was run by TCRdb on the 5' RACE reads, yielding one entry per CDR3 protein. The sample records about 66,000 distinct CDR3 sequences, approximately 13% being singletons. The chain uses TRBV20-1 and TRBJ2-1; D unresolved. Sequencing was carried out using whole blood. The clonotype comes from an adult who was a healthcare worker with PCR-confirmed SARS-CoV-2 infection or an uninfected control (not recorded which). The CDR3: CSARGASSYNEQFF. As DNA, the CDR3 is TGCAGTGCTAGAGGAGCTAGCTCCTACAATGAGCAGTTCTTC.